These 5 T cell receptor beta chains originate from one sample sequenced in a study of cytomegalovirus exposure and HLA in healthy donors. Use of 60 Vbeta and 13 Jbeta primers characterized the PCR. Here immunoSEQ multiplex PCR was the method, and the copy in TCRdb shows in-frame clones only, minus some. The table shows under 200,000 clones, with roughly 13% occurring only once. Sequencing input: PBMCs. Receptors originate from a man in his forties or fifties in good health and CMV-seropositive.

This clone showed up just a few times. The genes are TRBV6-1 and TRBJ2-7; 12 positions match TRBD1. The germline V gene encodes CDR1 MNHNS and CDR2 SASEGT. V shed 5 bases, J shed 5 bases, and the junction held 4 bases outside the gene matches. The CDR3 loop spans 14 amino acids. DNA for the CDR3: TGTGCCAGCAGTAAGGGACAGGGGGCGGACGAGCAGTACTTC. Amino acids: CASSKGQGADEQYF.

This clone was counted only a few times. This chain joins TRBV5-1 and TRBJ1-4, with a possible D match to TRBD1 (6 bases). The germline V and J ends were trimmed by 0 bases and 5 bases, with 8 bases remaining between them. Germline V gene lookup returns CDR1 SGHRS and CDR2 YFSETQ. The CDR3 runs 14 residues. CDR3 bases: TGCGCCAGCAGCTTGGACAGGGTGAATGAAAAACTGTTTTTT. Protein product: CASSLDRVNEKLFF.

This clone was recorded a few times. The chain couples TRBV2 to TRBJ2-7; 14 nucleotides match TRBD2. With 8 bases clipped from V and 7 bases from J, the junction kept 13 bases outside the gene matches. The CDR3 extends over 16 amino acids. Germline lookup yields CDR1 SNHLY and CDR2 FYNNEI. The DNA of the CDR3 is TGTGCCAGCGACCCTCCCGGACTAGCGGGGGGACGAGAGCAGTACTTC. Translation: CASDPPGLAGGREQYF.

A few counts support this clone. J is TRBJ2-7 and V is TRBV28; TRBD2 agrees at 9 bases. Germline-derived CDR1 and CDR2 are MDHEN and SYDVKM. The CDR3 covers 13 residues. V lost 7 bases, J lost 0 bases, and 1 base stayed unmatched. CDR3 DNA: TGTGCCAGCAAAGCGGGGGGCTCCTACGAGCAGTACGTC. Its translation is CASKAGGSYEQYV.

This rearrangement joins TRBV7-3 to TRBJ2-3; 8 bases agree with TRBD2. Trimming removed 5 bases from V and 6 bases from J; junction bases left unmatched: 13. The CDR3 is 16 amino acids. The germline gives CDR1 SGHTA, CDR2 FQGTGA. CDR3 residues: CASSLIAGPLKDTQYF. The CDR3 DNA sequence: TGTGCCAGCAGCCTCATAGCGGGGCCCCTCAAGGATACGCAGTATTTT.